A single sample is the source of the 29 T cell receptor beta chains below, sequenced in a study of blood T cells in healthy people across ages (dated by TCRdb to 2015 to 2017). The library was generated by 5' RACE. Data came from an Illumina HiSeq 2500. A second roughly 6 to 11 cycle PCR used a sample-barcoded 5' primer and a J-beta primer mix. The raw public data were reprocessed by TCRdb itself: fastp quality trimming at Q25, MiXCR clonotype calling, in-frame beta chains only. Each CDR3 protein gets just one entry, which takes the most common genes and DNA from the rows behind it. The sample contains 750,000 or so distinct CDR3 sequences, more than 20% of them found a single time. The top ten hold 9.4% of the sample. A further study also used this sample, focusing on T cells of mothers and their children.

The sample taken for sequencing was blood. All receptors derive from a boy between 5 and 17 years old in good health.

This chain uses TRBV5-1 with TRBJ2-5; 10 nucleotides agree with TRBD1. The J call is uncertain, as TRBJ2-7 better fits the DNA end. The CDR3 spans 15 residues. Germline V gene lookup returns CDR1 SGHRS and CDR2 YFSETQ. The CDR3 region has the DNA TGCGCCAGCAGCCGCAGACAGGGGGCGGACTCCGAGCAGTACTTC. Translation: CASSRRQGADSEQYF.

The CDR3 DNA reads as TGTGCCAGCAGTGAGGCTCCGCGCAATGAGCAGTTCTTC. It translates to CASSEAPRNEQFF. The gene calls are TRBV2 and TRBJ2-1, with D hard to call. Per the germline V gene, CDR1 is SNHLY and CDR2 is FYNNEI. V lost 3 bases and J lost 6, with 9 bases in between. The CDR3 loop spans 13 amino acids.

The table lists this clonotype with a few counts. The chain links TRBV2 to TRBJ2-7, with 8 nucleotides matching TRBD2. CDR3 size: 15 residues. Germline V gene data show CDR1 as SNHLY and CDR2 as FYNNEI. J lost 3 bases, V lost 6 bases, and 10 bases had no gene match. The CDR3 nucleotides read TGTGCCAGCAGGGGCTCCGGACTAGCTAACTACGAGCAGTACTTC. It encodes CASRGSGLANYEQYF. Complete variable domain (other parts from reference TRBV2 and TRBJ2-7): EPEVTQTPSHQVTQMGQEVILRCVPISNHLYFYWYRQILGQKVEFLVSFYNNEISEKSEIFDDQFSVERPDGSNFTLKIRSTKLEDSAMYFCASRGSGLANYEQYFGPGTRLTVT.

This clonotype was detected only a few times. The V call is TRBV7-3, the J call TRBJ1-1; no clear D gene. The CDR3 length is 14 residues. V lost 1 base, J lost 2 bases, and 8 bases lay in between. CDR1 is SGHTA and CDR2 is FQGTGA in the germline V gene. The CDR3 DNA follows: TGTGCCAGCAGCTTAAATCTGGGCAACACTGAAGCTTTCTTT. Protein sequence: CASSLNLGNTEAFF.

This clonotype was recorded a few times. The rearrangement joins TRBV10-2 to TRBJ2-7, with 10 positions matching TRBD2. Trimming cost V 6 bases and J 3 bases; bases outside gene matches: 11. Germline lookup yields CDR1 WSHSY and CDR2 SAAADI. The CDR3 length is 16 residues. CDR3 protein: CASRGTSGEKDYEQYF. Here the CDR3 DNA reads TGCGCCAGCAGGGGTACTAGCGGGGAAAAAGACTACGAGCAGTACTTC.

The chain links TRBV29-1 to TRBJ1-4; the D is unclear. The CDR3 spans 14 residues. Looked up from germline, CDR1 is SQVTM and CDR2 is ANQGSEA. Trimming shortened V by 2 bases and J by 8 bases, and 15 bases separated the two germline ends. The CDR3 coding sequence is TGCAGCGTTGAACCGGTGGGGTCGGGGGAAAAACTGTTTTTT. This codes for CSVEPVGSGEKLFF.

The V and J genes are TRBV29-1 and TRBJ2-2; the D is unclear. The ends were cut back, 4 bases at V and 1 base at J, with 7 bases in the middle. This CDR3 region has 13 residues. Germline V gives CDR1 SQVTM, CDR2 ANQGSEA. CDR3 bases: TGCAGCGTTGGACACCTGAACACCGGGGAGCTGTTTTTT. Encoded protein: CSVGHLNTGELFF.

CDR3 loop: CASSWPASLEQFF. The CDR3 DNA reads as TGTGCCAGCAGCTGGCCGGCCAGTCTTGAGCAGTTCTTC. The chain employs TRBV7-9 and TRBJ2-1; D call uncertain. This CDR3 comprises 13 residues. Germline V gene data show CDR1 as SEHNR and CDR2 as FQNEAQ (reference sequence). Trimming pared 4 bases from V and 9 bases from J, leaving 13 bases between.

This clonotype was observed a few times. The rearrangement links TRBV15 to TRBJ2-7; D unresolved. Trimming took 0 bases from V and 2 from J, leaving 8 bases between them. The CDR3 is 14 residues long. Germline V CDR1 and CDR2: LNHNV, YYDKDF (reference sequence). CDR3 nucleotide sequence: TGTGCCACCAGCAGAGATTCCGGGCCCTACGAGCAGTACTTC. This codes for CATSRDSGPYEQYF.

This clonotype has just one count. The rearrangement joins TRBV11-1 to TRBJ2-5, with 7 bases fitting TRBD2. V lost 6 bases, J lost 5 bases, and 6 bases stayed unmatched. The CDR3 contains 13 residues. Germline loops: CDR1 SGHAT, CDR2 FQDESV (reference sequence). The CDR3 is CASRSSGMETQYF. CDR3 nucleotide sequence: TGTGCCAGCAGGTCTAGCGGCATGGAGACCCAGTACTTC.

This clonotype turned up a few times. The chain couples TRBV7-8 to TRBJ2-4; no clear D gene. Trimming removed 1 base at V and 8 bases at J, with 12 bases between. This CDR3 region has 14 residues. Germline V gives CDR1 SGHVS, CDR2 FQNEAQ. CDR3 sequence: CASSLDGPLDIQYF. CDR3 DNA sequence: TGTGCCAGCAGCTTAGACGGTCCCTTAGACATTCAGTACTTC.

This clonotype was observed a handful of times. Sequence at one end of the junction differs from germline and may be a read error. J is TRBJ2-7 and V is TRBV4-1; 9 bases map to TRBD2. Germline-derived CDR1 and CDR2 are MGHRA and YSYEKL. This CDR3 has 15 residues. CDR3 residues: CASTQGGLAGYEQYF. The CDR3 DNA reads TGCGCCAGCACCCAAGGGGGGCTAGCGGGATACGAGCAGTACTTC.

The chain employs TRBV7-9 and TRBJ2-5; 7 positions match TRBD1. The CDR3 length is 14 residues. The V and J ends lost 7 bases and 3 bases, in that order; junction bases with no gene match: 8. Germline V gene lookup returns CDR1 SEHNR and CDR2 FQNEAQ (reference sequence). CDR3 amino acids: CASTPTGTEETQYF. The DNA of the CDR3 is TGTGCCAGCACCCCAACTGGGACAGAAGAGACCCAGTACTTC.

The rearrangement links TRBV7-2 to TRBJ2-5, with D perhaps TRBD1 or TRBD2 (5 bases each). The length of the CDR3 is 16 residues. V shed 1 base and J shed 2 bases, with 14 bases lying between them. Germline loops: CDR1 SGHTA, CDR2 FQGNSA. The CDR3 loop reads CASSLGGGGFQETQYF. The CDR3, as DNA: TGTGCCAGCAGCTTAGGGGGCGGAGGTTTTCAAGAGACCCAGTACTTC.

The rearrangement joins TRBV4-3 to TRBJ2-5, with D possibly being TRBD2 (5 bases). Near its end, the DNA agrees better with TRBJ2-1, so the J call may be wrong. The CDR3 loop spans 14 amino acids. Germline loops: CDR1 LGHNA, CDR2 YSLEER. CDR3: CASSQGGRGNEQFF. In DNA form, the CDR3 reads TGCGCCAGCAGCCAAGGGGGTCGGGGCAATGAGCAGTTCTTC.

The V gene is TRBV2, the J gene TRBJ2-5; 7 bases are a match to TRBD1. The V and J ends lost 0 bases and 5 bases, in that order; junction bases with no gene match: 9. Germline loops: CDR1 SNHLY, CDR2 FYNNEI. The CDR3 totals 16 residues. CDR3 DNA sequence: TGTGCCAGCAGTGAAGCGCCAAGGGGGCCGGAGGAGACCCAGTACTTC. Protein: CASSEAPRGPEETQYF.

This clonotype was counted a few times. This chain joins TRBV7-2 and TRBJ2-3; no firm D call. The CDR3 spans 15 residues. Germline V gene data show CDR1 as SGHTA and CDR2 as FQGNSA. V was clipped by 4 bases and J by 2 bases, with 13 bases between them. CDR3 in DNA: TGTGCCAGCAGCTCGAGGCGTGGGGACACAGATACGCAGTATTTT. Amino acids: CASSSRRGDTDTQYF.

This clonotype was detected only a few times. This chain connects TRBV5-1 to TRBJ2-5; D is perhaps TRBD2 (5 bases). Looked up from germline, CDR1 is SGHRS and CDR2 is YFSETQ. The CDR3 covers 13 residues. The V end lost 1 base, the J end lost 5 bases, and 9 bases lay between the germline ends. CDR3 sequence reads: CASSLRDYETQYF. The CDR3 bases are TGCGCCAGCAGCTTGCGAGACTACGAGACCCAGTACTTC.

The chain combines TRBV20-1 with TRBJ1-3; D ambiguous. This CDR3 has 14 amino acids. Germline CDR1 reads DFQATT; CDR2 reads SNEGSKA (reference sequence). Trimming shortened V by 6 bases and J by 0 bases, and 12 bases separated the two germline ends. The CDR3: CSATGSNSGNTIYF. CDR3 sequence (DNA): TGCAGTGCCACGGGTAGTAACTCTGGAAACACCATATATTTT.

CDR3: CSVKLGLAGYEQYF. CDR3 nucleotide sequence: TGCAGTGTAAAACTAGGACTAGCGGGCTACGAGCAGTACTTC. The chain joins TRBV20-1 to TRBJ2-7; 11 nucleotides agree with TRBD2. This CDR3 region has 14 residues. V gave up 7 bases and J gave up 3 bases; unmatched junction bases: 8. The germline CDR1 and CDR2 sequences are DFQATT and SNEGSKA (reference sequence).

The V gene is TRBV7-2, the J gene TRBJ2-7; no clear D. Trimming shortened V by 5 bases and J by 6 bases, and 20 bases separated the two germline ends. The CDR3 contains 15 residues. Germline V lookup: CDR1 SGHTA, CDR2 FQGNSA. In DNA, the CDR3 is TGTGCCAGCAGCCCCTGGTCTGGGCAGACCGTCGAGCAGTACTTC. This translates into CASSPWSGQTVEQYF.

The V gene is TRBV20-1, the J gene TRBJ2-5; 15 bases are shared with TRBD2. The end of the DNA is better explained by TRBJ2-1, so the J call may be wrong. The V gene's germline CDR1 is DFQATT and CDR2 SNEGSKA (reference sequence). This CDR3 is 17 amino acids long. CDR3 DNA: TGCAGTGCTAGTTCGCCCGGACTAGCGGGGGGGAAGGATGAGCAGTTCTTC. It translates to CSASSPGLAGGKDEQFF.

V is TRBV15 and J is TRBJ1-3; no clear D gene. The ends were cut back, 5 bases at V and 3 bases at J, with 14 bases in the middle. This CDR3 is 15 amino acids long. Germline V lookup: CDR1 LNHNV, CDR2 YYDKDF (reference sequence). The CDR3 here is CATSSRWGSGNTIYF. The DNA of the CDR3 is TGTGCCACCAGCTCTCGCTGGGGTAGTGGAAACACCATATATTTT.

The J gene is TRBJ1-1, the V gene TRBV6-5, with 7 bases fitting TRBD1. CDR1 MNHEY and CDR2 SVGAGI come from the germline V gene. The CDR3 extends over 12 amino acids. J gave up 6 bases and V 5 bases, and 3 bases lay outside the gene matches. The CDR3 here is CASSADRAEAFF. In nucleotides, the CDR3 is TGTGCCAGCAGTGCCGACAGGGCTGAAGCTTTCTTT.

V and J are TRBV15 and TRBJ2-5; 7 nucleotides line up with TRBD1. Germline V gene data show CDR1 as LNHNV and CDR2 as YYDKDF (reference sequence). V was clipped by 6 bases and J by 4 bases; unmatched bases: 5. The CDR3 is 13 residues long. CDR3 sequence reads: CATSDRDRETQYF. The DNA of the CDR3 is TGTGCCACCAGTGACCGGGACAGAGAGACCCAGTACTTC.

This clonotype was seen only a few times. This chain uses TRBV10-3 with TRBJ1-2; D not certain. V lost 2 bases and J 2 bases, leaving 6 bases between the germline ends. The CDR3 extends over 13 amino acids. Germline V gene sequence: CDR1 ENHRY, CDR2 SYGVKD. The DNA for the CDR3 is TGTGCCATCAGTGAGGACGGAAACTATGGCTACACCTTC. It specifies CAISEDGNYGYTF.

The CDR3, as DNA: TGTGCCACAGACTCTGATAGACAGACCCAGTACTTC. This gives the protein CATDSDRQTQYF. This chain uses TRBV2 with TRBJ2-5; D not certain. Per germline, CDR1 SNHLY and CDR2 FYNNEI. This CDR3 is built from 12 residues. V lost 10 bases and J lost 6, with 15 bases in between. The whole variable domain, remainder taken from reference TRBV2 and TRBJ2-5, is EPEVTQTPSHQVTQMGQEVILRCVPISNHLYFYWYRQILGQKVEFLVSFYNNEISEKSEIFDDQFSVERPDGSNFTLKIRSTKLEDSAMYFCATDSDRQTQYFGPGTRLLVL.

The J gene is TRBJ1-4, the V gene TRBV6-2 or TRBV6-3, with D perhaps matching TRBD1 (5 bases). The V gene lost 2 bases and the J gene lost 0 bases, with 28 bases spanning the gap. This CDR3 has 22 residues. CDR1 MNHEY and CDR2 SVGEGT come from the germline V gene. The CDR3 protein is CASSYRLRQGLPPGATNEKLFF. CDR3 sequence (DNA): TGTGCCAGCAGTTACAGGCTTCGCCAGGGCCTCCCTCCTGGTGCAACTAATGAAAAACTGTTTTTT.

The rearrangement joins TRBV3-1 to TRBJ2-3; D ambiguous. Germline lookup yields CDR1 LGHDT and CDR2 YNNKEL (reference sequence). V was clipped by 1 base and J by 0 bases, with 14 bases between them. There are 17 residues in the CDR3. The CDR3 region has the DNA TGTGCCAGCAGCCAAGGAGGATTCCCGTTTAGCACAGATACGCAGTATTTT. This codes for CASSQGGFPFSTDTQYF.